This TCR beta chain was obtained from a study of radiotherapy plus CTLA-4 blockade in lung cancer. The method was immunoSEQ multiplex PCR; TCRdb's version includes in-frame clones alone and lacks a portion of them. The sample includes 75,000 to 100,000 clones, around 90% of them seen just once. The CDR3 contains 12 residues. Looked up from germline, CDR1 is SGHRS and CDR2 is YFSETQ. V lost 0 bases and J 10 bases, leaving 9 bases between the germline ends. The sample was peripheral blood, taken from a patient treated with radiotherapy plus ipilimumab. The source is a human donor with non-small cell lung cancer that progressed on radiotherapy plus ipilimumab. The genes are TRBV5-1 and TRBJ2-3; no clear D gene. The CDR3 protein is CASSLAAGAQYF. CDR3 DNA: TGCGCCAGCAGCTTGGCGGCTGGTGCGCAGTATTTT.